Listed below are T cell receptor beta chains from one sample, sequenced in a study of T cells in tumors after PD-1 blockade. TCRdb keeps only in-frame clones here, not all; method: immunoSEQ multiplex PCR. This table holds 55,000 to 70,000 clones, about four fifths found once. The sequenced sample was PBMCs, obtained before anti-PD-1 treatment. All receptors derive from a human donor with basal cell carcinoma. Each CDR3 is given with its conserved first and last residue. A D gene is named only where the DNA matches it firmly. Rows give clone size only sometimes, using once, few, many, or a class for an expanded clone.

TRBV19	-	14	-	TRBJ1-1	TGTGCCAGTAGGAGGGCCCCCCAATCTTCTGAAGCTTTCTTT	CASRRAPQSSEAFF
TRBV12-5	-	17	-	TRBJ1-3	TGTGCTAGTGGTTTGGTAAGGTCGGCCTCCTCTGGAAACACCATATATTTT	CASGLVRSASSGNTIYF
TRBV6-5	-	15	TRBD1	TRBJ2-3	TGTGCCAGCGGGTCTGGGACAGGGGATGGGAATACGCAGTATTTT	CASGSGTGDGNTQYF
TRBV27	-	15	TRBD1	TRBJ2-7	TGTGCCAGCAGTTTTGGACAGGGTAAAGGTTACGAGCAGTACTTC	CASSFGQGKGYEQYF
TRBV7-9	few	17	-	TRBJ2-3	TGTGCCAGCAGCTTCCCTTCCGGGGGATTTAGCACAGATACGCAGTATTTT	CASSFPSGGFSTDTQYF
TRBV5-1	-	15	-	TRBJ1-5	TGCGCCAGCAGCCCAGGACAGTGGAGCAATCAGCCCCAGCATTTT	CASSPGQWSNQPQHF
TRBV30	few	13	-	TRBJ1-2	TGTGCCTGGAGTGTACGCCGGGGCGATGGCTACACCTTC	CAWSVRRGDGYTF
TRBV29-1	-	14	-	TRBJ1-3	TGCAGCGTTGAATTGCTAGGACGGGGAAACACCATATATTTT	CSVELLGRGNTIYF
TRBV4-1	-	15	-	TRBJ2-7	TGCGCCAGCAGCCTATGGCAGGGGGGTTTCTACGAGCAGTACTTC	CASSLWQGGFYEQYF
TRBV29-1	-	14	TRBD1	TRBJ1-1	TGCAGCGTCGACAGGGGGCGAGGTAGCCCTGAAGCTTTCTTT	CSVDRGRGSPEAFF
TRBV2	-	13	-	TRBJ2-2	TGTGCCAGCAGTGGTTCGGTCACCGGGGAGCTGTTTTTT	CASSGSVTGELFF
TRBV19	-	14	TRBD2	TRBJ2-7	TGTGCCAGTAGTCCCCGACTAGCGGGGGCCGAGCAGTACTTC	CASSPRLAGAEQYF
TRBV7-2	-	14	TRBD2	TRBJ2-1	TGTGCCAGCAGCTTACGGACTAGTCCCAATGAGCAGTTCTTC	CASSLRTSPNEQFF
TRBV9	once	14	-	TRBJ2-7	TGTGCCAGCAGCTTAAGGGGTTCCAACTACGAGCAGTACTTC	CASSLRGSNYEQYF
TRBV4-1	few	12	TRBD1	TRBJ1-2	TGCGCCAGCAGCCTAACAGGGGTTGGCTACACCTTC	CASSLTGVGYTF
TRBV6-5	once	15	-	TRBJ1-2	TGTGCCAGCAGTTACGAACAGGCGAATTGGAGTGGCTACACCTTC	CASSYEQANWSGYTF
TRBV5-1	few	15	-	TRBJ2-7	TGCGCCAGCAGCGCTGGAGGGGCAGGGAGGTACGAGCAGTACTTC	CASSAGGAGRYEQYF
TRBV18	-	14	-	TRBJ1-3	TGTGCCAGCTCACCACACAGGGTCGGAAACACCATATATTTT	CASSPHRVGNTIYF
TRBV7-2	few	14	TRBD1	TRBJ1-2	TGTGCCAGCAGCTTAGCACAGGGGGACTATGGCTACACCTTC	CASSLAQGDYGYTF
TRBV6-5	-	14	-	TRBJ1-4	TGTGCCAGCAGTTCGGGGGGGCGGCGGGAAAAACTGTTTTTT	CASSSGGRREKLFF
TRBV19	-	15	TRBD1	TRBJ2-7	TGTGCCAGTAGTGCCAACCGGGACAGGGGGCACGAGCAGTACTTC	CASSANRDRGHEQYF
TRBV10-3	-	14	-	TRBJ1-1	TGTGCCATCAGTGAGCAGGGGACCGACACTGAAGCTTTCTTT	CAISEQGTDTEAFF